Presented here are 5 T cell receptor beta chains from one specimen sequenced in a study of T cell responses to AZD1222 COVID-19 vaccine. Sequencing used immunoSEQ multiplex PCR; TCRdb keeps in-frame clones, though not all of them. The table shows 90,000 to 130,000 clones, with about nine tenths occurring only once. Sequencing was performed on peripheral blood, taken on day 0 of MenACWY control vaccination. The receptors stem from an adult in good health.

This clone was observed a handful of times. This rearrangement joins TRBV11-2 to TRBJ1-3; TRBD1 might be the D (5 bases). The germline V gene has CDR1 SGHAT and CDR2 FQNNGV. This CDR3 region has 13 residues. With 3 bases removed from V and 8 bases from J, the gap between germline ends came to 11 bases. The CDR3 nucleotides read TGTGCCAGCAGCTTTACAGGAGGGGACACCATATATTTT. It specifies CASSFTGGDTIYF.

The CDR3 loop is CASSQDGTSGGNEQFF. The CDR3 coding sequence is TGCGCCAGCAGCCAAGATGGGACTAGCGGGGGGAATGAGCAGTTCTTC. The chain links TRBV4-3 to TRBJ2-1, with 15 bases lining up with TRBD2. The CDR3 consists of 16 residues. CDR1 is LGHNA, CDR2 YSLEER, per germline. The V segment lost 0 bases and the J segment 7 bases; nucleotides outside the gene matches: 1.

Concerning this clone itself: At one end the junction does not follow the germline gene, possibly because of a read error. The chain links TRBV28 to TRBJ2-7, with 10 nucleotides matching TRBD1. Germline V lookup: CDR1 MDHEN, CDR2 SYDVKM. This CDR3 spans 15 amino acids. In DNA form, the CDR3 reads TGTGCCAGCAGTGAGGTGGGGACAGGGGACGACGAGCAGTGCTTC. This translates into CASSEVGTGDDEQCF.

This chain connects TRBV2 to TRBJ2-7, with TRBD1 matching 9 bases. The CDR3 covers 15 residues. The ends lost 5 bases at V and 5 bases at J; junction bases unmatched: 10. Germline CDR1 and CDR2: SNHLY and FYNNEI. In DNA form, the CDR3 reads TGTGCCAGCAGTCCCCCGGGACAGGGAGAACACGAGCAGTACTTC. Amino acid sequence: CASSPPGQGEHEQYF.

V and J are TRBV7-3 and TRBJ2-1, with D perhaps being TRBD1 or TRBD2 (5 bases each). This CDR3 region has 12 residues. Trimming stripped 1 base from V and 9 bases from J, with 7 bases between. CDR1 is SGHTA, CDR2 FQGTGA, per germline. Written as DNA, the CDR3 is TGTGCCAGCAGCTTAAATGGGGGTGAGCAGTTCTTC. Translation gives CASSLNGGEQFF. Full variable domain (remainder filled in from reference TRBV7-3 and TRBJ2-1): GAGVSQTPSNKVTEKGKYVELRCDPISGHTALYWYRQSLGQGPEFLIYFQGTGAADDSGLPNDRFFAVRPEGSVSTLKIQRTERGDSAVYLCASSLNGGEQFFGPGTRLTVL.